This TCR beta chain was identified during a study of metastatic and nonmetastatic thyroid tumors. Study-wide background: For malignant and benign thyroid patients, tumor or nodule tissue and blood were the sources whose repertoires were compared.

As processed by the authors: To classify distant metastasis in papillary thyroid cancer, a model was built from CDR3 differences across clinicopathological groups. Using MiXCR, TCRdb re-called clones from the PCR reads. TCRdb's processing, not the study's, gives the V and J calls here. The data hold tens of thousands of clones, with 24% observed a single time. This clone was detected ten times or more. All patients were untreated before thyroid surgery. Per the germline V gene, CDR1 is GTSNPN and CDR2 is SVGIG (reference sequence). This CDR3 has 15 amino acids. Trimming stripped 1 base from V and 2 bases from J, with 14 bases between.

The TCR sequence derives from a female donor with papillary thyroid cancer or a benign thyroid nodule (not recorded which). Some clones in this sample may be carry-over from other donors' samples. This chain uses TRBV30 with TRBJ2-5; D is possibly TRBD2 (5 bases). Sample: tumor tissue. The CDR3 sequence is CAWSADSIGQETQYF. The CDR3 DNA reads as TGTGCCTGGAGTGCGGACTCCATTGGGCAAGAGACCCAGTACTTC.